A single T cell receptor beta chain is shown here with its context. As originally analysed: How many nucleated cells were present was estimated from reference gene primer amplification. Sequencing was performed with immunoSEQ multiplex PCR; in TCRdb, only in-frame clones are kept and a portion is missing. V, J and clone size were drawn from that table, and D and trimming were deduced from the DNA. The sample has 100,000 to 130,000 clones; about four fifths are singletons. Trimming took off 6 bases at V and 0 bases at J, with 16 bases between the two ends. There are 16 residues in the CDR3. Germline CDR1 reads LNHDA; CDR2 reads SQIVND (reference sequence). This sample is part of a study of blood T cell repertoires in COVID-19. Study-level background: Both acute and convalescent COVID-19 samples were obtained from the United States, Italy and Spain. Sources were T cells, B-cell-depleted T cells, or PBMCs; the material itself was cDNA or gDNA.

The chain joins TRBV19 to TRBJ2-3; a weak D match, TRBD1 (6 bases). Material: peripheral blood. This TCR was recovered from a human donor in a cohort sampled during active COVID-19. The CDR3, as DNA: TGTGCCAGTAGGACCTCGTACCAGGGGAGCACAGATACGCAGTATTTT. This encodes CASRTSYQGSTDTQYF.